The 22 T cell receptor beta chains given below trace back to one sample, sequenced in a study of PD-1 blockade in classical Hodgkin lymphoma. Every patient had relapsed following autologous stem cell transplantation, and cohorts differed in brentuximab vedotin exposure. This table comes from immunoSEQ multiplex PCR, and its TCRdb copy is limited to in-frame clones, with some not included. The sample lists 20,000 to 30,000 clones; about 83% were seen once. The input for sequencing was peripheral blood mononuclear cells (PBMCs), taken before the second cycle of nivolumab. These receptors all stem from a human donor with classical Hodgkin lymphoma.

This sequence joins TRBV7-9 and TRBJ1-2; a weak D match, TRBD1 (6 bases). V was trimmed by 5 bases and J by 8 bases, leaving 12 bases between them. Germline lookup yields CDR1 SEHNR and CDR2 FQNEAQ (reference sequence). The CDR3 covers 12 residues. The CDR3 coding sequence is TGTGCCAGCAGCGCCCAGGGGAACGGCTACACCTTC. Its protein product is CASSAQGNGYTF.

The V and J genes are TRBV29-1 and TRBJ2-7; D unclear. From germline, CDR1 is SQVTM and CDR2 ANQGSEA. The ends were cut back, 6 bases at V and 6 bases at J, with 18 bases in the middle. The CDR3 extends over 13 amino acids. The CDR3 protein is CSVFDHLLGEQYF. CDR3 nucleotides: TGCAGCGTCTTCGACCACCTACTGGGCGAGCAGTACTTC.

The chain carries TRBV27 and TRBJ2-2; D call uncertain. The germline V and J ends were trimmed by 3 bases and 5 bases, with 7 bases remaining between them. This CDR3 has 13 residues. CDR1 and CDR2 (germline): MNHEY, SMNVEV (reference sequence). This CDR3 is CASSFSGTGELFF. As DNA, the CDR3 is TGTGCCAGCAGTTTTTCGGGTACCGGGGAGCTGTTTTTT.

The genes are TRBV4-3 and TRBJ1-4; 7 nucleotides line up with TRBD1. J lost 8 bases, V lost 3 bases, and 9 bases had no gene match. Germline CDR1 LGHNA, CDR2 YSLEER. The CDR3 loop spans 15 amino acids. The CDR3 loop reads CASSQYRGQGEKLFF. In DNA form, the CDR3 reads TGCGCCAGCAGCCAGTACAGGGGCCAGGGAGAAAAACTGTTTTTT.

The CDR3: CASSGLADSYEQYF. The DNA for the CDR3 is TGTGCCAGCAGCGGACTAGCGGACTCCTACGAGCAGTACTTC. V is TRBV2 and J is TRBJ2-7; 10 positions agree with TRBD2. V was pared by 6 bases and J by 0 bases, with 2 bases of the junction left unmatched. The germline gives CDR1 SNHLY, CDR2 FYNNEI. This CDR3 is built from 14 residues.

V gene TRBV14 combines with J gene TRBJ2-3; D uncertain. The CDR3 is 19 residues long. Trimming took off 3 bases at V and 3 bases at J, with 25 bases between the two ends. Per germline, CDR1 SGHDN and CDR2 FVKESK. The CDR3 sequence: CASSQRDKASADQTDTQYF. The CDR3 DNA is TGTGCCAGCAGCCAGAGAGACAAAGCTAGTGCGGACCAAACAGATACGCAGTATTTT.

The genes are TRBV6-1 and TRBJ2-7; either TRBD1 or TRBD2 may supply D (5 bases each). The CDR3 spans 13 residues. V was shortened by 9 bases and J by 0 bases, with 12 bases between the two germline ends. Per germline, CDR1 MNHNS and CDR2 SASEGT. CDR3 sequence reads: CASRPGTSYEQYF. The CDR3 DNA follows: TGTGCCAGTCGACCCGGGACCTCCTACGAGCAGTACTTC.

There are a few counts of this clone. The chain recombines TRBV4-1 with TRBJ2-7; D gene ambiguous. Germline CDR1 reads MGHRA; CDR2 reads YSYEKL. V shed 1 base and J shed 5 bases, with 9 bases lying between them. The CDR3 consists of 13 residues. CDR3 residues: CASSQGGVNEQYF. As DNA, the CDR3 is TGCGCCAGCAGCCAAGGAGGCGTGAACGAGCAGTACTTC.

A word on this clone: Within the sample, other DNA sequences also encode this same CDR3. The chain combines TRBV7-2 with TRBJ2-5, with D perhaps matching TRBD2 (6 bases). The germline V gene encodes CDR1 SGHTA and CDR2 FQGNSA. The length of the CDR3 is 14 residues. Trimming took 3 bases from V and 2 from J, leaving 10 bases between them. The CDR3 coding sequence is TGTGCCAGCAGCTTCGGTAGCGGACAAGAGACCCAGTACTTC. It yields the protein CASSFGSGQETQYF. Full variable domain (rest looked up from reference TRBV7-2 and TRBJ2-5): GAGVSQSPSNKVTEKGKDVELRCDPISGHTALYWYRQSLGQGLEFLIYFQGNSAPDKSGLPSDRFSAERTGGSVSTLTIQRTQQEDSAVYLCASSFGSGQETQYFGPGTRLLVL.

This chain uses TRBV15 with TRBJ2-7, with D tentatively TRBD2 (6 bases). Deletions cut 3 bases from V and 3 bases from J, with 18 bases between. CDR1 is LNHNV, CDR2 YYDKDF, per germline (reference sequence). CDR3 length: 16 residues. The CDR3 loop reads CATSSSRLRRGYEQYF. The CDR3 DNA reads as TGTGCCACCAGCAGCTCCAGACTCAGGCGGGGCTACGAGCAGTACTTC.

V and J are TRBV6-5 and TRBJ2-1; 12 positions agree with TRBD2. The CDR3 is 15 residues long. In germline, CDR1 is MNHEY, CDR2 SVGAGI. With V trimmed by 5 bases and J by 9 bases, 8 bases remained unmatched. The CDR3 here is CASSPLAGGNREQFF. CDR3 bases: TGTGCCAGCAGTCCTCTAGCGGGAGGGAACCGTGAGCAGTTCTTC.

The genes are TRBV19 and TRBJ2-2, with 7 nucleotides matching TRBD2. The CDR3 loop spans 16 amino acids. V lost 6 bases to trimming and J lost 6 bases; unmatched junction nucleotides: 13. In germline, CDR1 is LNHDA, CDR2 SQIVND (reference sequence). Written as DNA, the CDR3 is TGTGCCAGTAGGGTTCCCGAGGGGAGGGCTGCCGGGGAGCTGTTTTTT. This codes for CASRVPEGRAAGELFF.

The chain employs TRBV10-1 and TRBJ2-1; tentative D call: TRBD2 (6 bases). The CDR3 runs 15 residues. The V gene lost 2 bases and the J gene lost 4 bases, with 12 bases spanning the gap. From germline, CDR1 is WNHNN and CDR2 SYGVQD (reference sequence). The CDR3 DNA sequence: TGCGCCAGCAGTGAGGGGGTAGCGGCGTACAATGAGCAGTTCTTC. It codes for CASSEGVAAYNEQFF.

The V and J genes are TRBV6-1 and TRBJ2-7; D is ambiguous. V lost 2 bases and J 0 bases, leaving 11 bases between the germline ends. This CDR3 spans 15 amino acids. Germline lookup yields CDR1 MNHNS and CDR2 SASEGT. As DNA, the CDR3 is TGTGCCAGCAGTGAAATCGACATTAGCTCCTACGAGCAGTACTTC. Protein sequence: CASSEIDISSYEQYF.

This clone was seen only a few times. CDR3 region: CASSKGTSARELFF. CDR3 coding DNA: TGCGCCAGCAGCAAAGGGACTAGCGCGAGGGAGCTGTTTTTT. This chain joins TRBV5-1 and TRBJ2-2; TRBD2 matches 10 bases. The V gene's germline CDR1 is SGHRS and CDR2 YFSETQ. This CDR3 contains 14 residues. V gave up 4 bases and J gave up 9 bases; unmatched junction bases: 6.

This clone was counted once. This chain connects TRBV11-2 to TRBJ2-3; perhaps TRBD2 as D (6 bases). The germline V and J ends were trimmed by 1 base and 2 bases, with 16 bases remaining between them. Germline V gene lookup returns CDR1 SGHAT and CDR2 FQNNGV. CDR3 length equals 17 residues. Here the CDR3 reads CASSLVKGRSLTDTQYF. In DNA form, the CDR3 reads TGTGCCAGCAGCTTAGTCAAGGGGAGGTCCCTCACAGATACGCAGTATTTT. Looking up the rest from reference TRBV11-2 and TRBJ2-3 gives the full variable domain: EAGVAQSPRYKIIEKRQSVAFWCNPISGHATLYWYQQILGQGPKLLIQFQNNGVVDDSQLPKDRFSAERLKGVDSTLKIQPAKLEDSAVYLCASSLVKGRSLTDTQYFGPGTRLTVL.

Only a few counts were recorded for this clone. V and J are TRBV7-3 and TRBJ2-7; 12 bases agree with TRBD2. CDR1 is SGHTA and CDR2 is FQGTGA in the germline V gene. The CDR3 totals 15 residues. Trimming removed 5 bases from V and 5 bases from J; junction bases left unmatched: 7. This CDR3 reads CASSIGTSGQDEQYF. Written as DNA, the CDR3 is TGTGCCAGCAGCATAGGGACTAGCGGGCAGGACGAGCAGTACTTC.

CDR3 DNA sequence: TGTGCCAGCAGTTGGGACAGAGAAGCTTTCTTT. Its protein product is CASSWDREAFF. The V call is TRBV6-5, the J call TRBJ1-1; 7 bases map to TRBD1. The ends lost 4 bases at V and 8 bases at J; junction bases unmatched: 1. Germline V gives CDR1 MNHEY, CDR2 SVGAGI. The CDR3 length is 11 residues.

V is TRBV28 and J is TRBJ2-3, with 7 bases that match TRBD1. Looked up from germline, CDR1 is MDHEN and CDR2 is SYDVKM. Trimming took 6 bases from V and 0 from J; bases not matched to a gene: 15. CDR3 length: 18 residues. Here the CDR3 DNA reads TGTGCCAGCAGGTTCTCGGGACAGTCTTACCTAAGCACAGATACGCAGTATTTT. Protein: CASRFSGQSYLSTDTQYF. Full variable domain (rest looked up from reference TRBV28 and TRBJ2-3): DVKVTQSSRYLVKRTGEKVFLECVQDMDHENMFWYRQDPGLGLRLIYFSYDVKMKEKGDIPEGYSVSREKKERFSLILESASTNQTSMYLCASRFSGQSYLSTDTQYFGPGTRLTVL.

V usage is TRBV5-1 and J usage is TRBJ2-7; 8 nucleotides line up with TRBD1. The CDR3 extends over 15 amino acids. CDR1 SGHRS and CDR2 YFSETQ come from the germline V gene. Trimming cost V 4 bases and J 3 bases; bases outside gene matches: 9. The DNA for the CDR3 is TGCGCCAGCAGCGCCTCCCCGGGACAGGACTACGAGCAGTACTTC. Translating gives CASSASPGQDYEQYF.

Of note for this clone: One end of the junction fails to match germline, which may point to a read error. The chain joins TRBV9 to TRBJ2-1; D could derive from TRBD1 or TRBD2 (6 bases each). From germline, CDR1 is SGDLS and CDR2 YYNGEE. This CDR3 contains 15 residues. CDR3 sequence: CASSGYSGQYTEQFF. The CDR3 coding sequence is TGTGCCAGCAGCGGCTATAGCGGACAGTACACTGAGCAGTTCTTC.

The CDR3 reads CASIISPGGNQPQHF. The CDR3 nucleotides read TGTGCCAGCATCATTTCGCCAGGGGGCAATCAGCCCCAGCATTTT. The V gene is TRBV2, the J gene TRBJ1-5, with D perhaps TRBD1 (6 bases). Trimming left V 7 bases short and J 2 bases short, with 15 bases between. Germline values: CDR1 SNHLY, CDR2 FYNNEI. This CDR3 region has 15 residues.